This TCR beta chain was documented in a study of T cell responses to AZD1222 COVID-19 vaccine. Study details: Second-dose timings of about 4 or about 12 weeks were pooled. Study-level points and caveats: Unmutated variant regions are reportedly the target of nearly half of TCRs that are spike-specific.

Worth noting for this clone: Its antigen is not identified.

Assay: immunoSEQ multiplex PCR; the TCRdb copy retains only in-frame clones and omits some. Among approximately 67,000 clones listed, around 84% were seen once. The V gene's germline CDR1 is LGHDT and CDR2 YNNKEL (reference sequence). This CDR3 is 17 amino acids long. Trimming cost V 4 bases and J 0 bases; bases outside gene matches: 8. The J gene is TRBJ1-1, the V gene TRBV3-1 (or the pseudogene TRBV3-2); 10 positions match TRBD1. This receptor was taken from an adult in good health. Specimen: peripheral blood, collected on day 0 of AZD1222 vaccination. DNA for the CDR3: TGTGCCAGCAGCCGGGACAGGGGCGACCCGATGAACACTGAAGCTTTCTTT. This translates into CASSRDRGDPMNTEAFF.